The 9 T cell receptor beta chains below come from one sample, sequenced in a study of blood T cell repertoires in COVID-19. The assay was immunoSEQ multiplex PCR, and TCRdb's table has in-frame clones only and misses some. The table includes around 400,000 clones, around 89% detected once. Specimen: peripheral blood. These receptor sequences come from a man aged 35 to 55 with acute or convalescent COVID-19.

The chain couples TRBV23-1 to TRBJ1-6; 8 nucleotides align to TRBD1. TRBV23-1 is an open reading frame whose function is uncertain. CDR3 length: 15 residues. After removal of 4 bases from V and 7 bases from J, the junction contained 6 bases not matched to a gene. The CDR3 bases are TGCGCCAGCAGTCCCCCAGGGGGCGTCAATTCACCCCTCCACTTT. It yields the protein CASSPPGGVNSPLHF.

This chain joins TRBV5-8 and TRBJ2-7, with TRBD1 matching over 7 bases. V lost 7 bases to trimming and J lost 0 bases; unmatched junction nucleotides: 7. The germline gives CDR1 SGHTS, CDR2 YDEGEE. The CDR3 is 14 residues long. CDR3 residues: CASLRGGPSYEQYF. The DNA for the CDR3 is TGTGCCAGCCTCCGAGGGGGCCCCTCCTACGAGCAGTACTTC.

The chain has TRBV27 and TRBJ2-1; D ambiguous. Trimming stripped 3 bases from V and 7 bases from J, with 10 bases between. The CDR3 has 13 residues. Germline V CDR1 and CDR2: MNHEY, SMNVEV (reference sequence). The CDR3 DNA follows: TGTGCCAGCAGTTTTAGTGCCCCAAATGAGCAGTTCTTC. It specifies CASSFSAPNEQFF.

This sequence joins TRBV28 and TRBJ1-5, with 9 bases matching TRBD1. This CDR3 is 15 amino acids long. Per the germline V gene, CDR1 is MDHEN and CDR2 is SYDVKM. V lost 3 bases to trimming and J lost 8 bases; unmatched junction nucleotides: 8. The CDR3 loop reads CASSFSTGGVEPQHF. CDR3 DNA: TGTGCCAGCAGTTTTTCGACAGGGGGTGTTGAGCCCCAGCATTTT.

The chain recombines TRBV6-2 or TRBV6-3 with TRBJ1-2; perhaps TRBD1 as D (6 bases). This CDR3 has 14 amino acids. The germline V gene encodes CDR1 MNHEY and CDR2 SVGEGT. Trimming stripped 2 bases from V and 4 bases from J, with 11 bases between. Written as DNA, the CDR3 is TGTGCCAGCAGTTACGGGGGGGCCCGCTATGGCTACACCTTC. Protein: CASSYGGARYGYTF.

The chain employs TRBV7-8 and TRBJ1-3; 10 bases map to TRBD1. Germline CDR1 and CDR2: SGHVS and FQNEAQ. The junction had 13 bases not matched to a gene; V was cut back by 4 bases and J by 7 bases. This CDR3 has 17 residues. Here the CDR3 reads CASSSYRDRGLGNTIYF. CDR3 in DNA: TGTGCCAGCAGCTCTTACCGGGACAGGGGCCTCGGGAACACCATATATTTT.

The rearrangement links TRBV5-6 to TRBJ2-7; 9 nucleotides agree with TRBD1. CDR1 is SGHDT, CDR2 YYEEEE, per germline. The length of the CDR3 is 17 residues. The V gene end was trimmed by 4 bases and the J gene end by 3 bases; junction bases not matched to a gene: 14. The CDR3 DNA reads as TGTGCCAGCAGCCCCGGATTAGGGACAGGGACCCTCTACGAGCAGTACTTC. Residues: CASSPGLGTGTLYEQYF.

Concerning this clone: The same CDR3 also results from other DNA sequences found in this sample. The rearrangement joins TRBV28 to TRBJ1-2; maybe TRBD1 (5 bases). Per the germline V gene, CDR1 is MDHEN and CDR2 is SYDVKM. V lost 4 bases to trimming and J lost 2 bases, with 11 bases between them. This CDR3 is 14 amino acids long. CDR3 DNA: TGTGCCAGCAGTTCCCCCGGACAAAACTATGGCTACACCTTC. Its translation is CASSSPGQNYGYTF.

This chain joins TRBV7-8 and TRBJ2-3; TRBD2 might be the D (6 bases). The CDR3 extends over 18 amino acids. Trimming took 0 bases from V and 0 from J, leaving 16 bases between them. Germline assignment: CDR1 SGHVS and CDR2 FQNEAQ. For the CDR3, the DNA is TGTGCCAGCAGCTTAGCGAGCGGGTTAAGAACTAGCACAGATACGCAGTATTTT. It translates to CASSLASGLRTSTDTQYF.